This TCR beta chain was retrieved from a study of blood T cell repertoires in COVID-19. Background on the study: From the United States, Italy and Spain came samples of acute and convalescent COVID-19.

The assay was immunoSEQ multiplex PCR, and TCRdb's table has in-frame clones only and misses some. The sample has roughly 200,000 clones; less than 85% are singletons. The CDR3 loop spans 14 amino acids. Germline values: CDR1 ENHRY, CDR2 SYGVKD. The ends lost 9 bases at V and 4 bases at J; junction bases unmatched: 7. The genes are TRBV10-3 and TRBJ2-1, with TRBD2 matching 9 bases. This TCR was sampled from a man aged 50-60 years who had recovered from COVID-19. The source material was peripheral blood. This chain's CDR3 is CAIKTSGPYNEQFF. As DNA, the CDR3 is TGTGCCATTAAGACTAGCGGCCCTTACAATGAGCAGTTCTTC.